What follows are 12 T cell receptor beta chains derived from one specimen sequenced in a study of CD8+CD57+ T cells in acquired aplastic anemia. CDR3 and TCR beta VDJ profiling relied on genomic DNA as the template. Via MiXCR, TCRdb re-called the reads, giving one row per CDR3 protein. This sample has 150,000 to 200,000 distinct CDR3 sequences, with roughly half found just once. Whoever was chosen for sequencing had shown CD8+CD57+ cell expansion by flow cytometry. Material for sequencing was sorted CD4+, CD8+, or CD8+CD57+ T cells (not recorded which) from PBMCs. The receptors shown here come from a human donor with aplastic anemia.

This clonotype was counted many times. The V call is TRBV6-1, the J call TRBJ2-3; D is possibly TRBD2 (5 bases). V lost 7 bases to trimming and J lost 2 bases, with 16 bases between them. The CDR3 contains 15 residues. The germline gives CDR1 MNHNS, CDR2 SASEGT. The CDR3 nucleotides read TGTGCCAGCATGAAGGAACTAGTTGCCACAGATACGCAGTATTTT. It specifies CASMKELVATDTQYF.

About this clonotype itself: This may come from a read error, since a much larger clone is one base off. The conserved closing phenylalanine or tryptophan is absent in this CDR3, likely reflecting a read error. This chain links TRBV24-1 with TRBJ1-1, with D perhaps TRBD1 (5 bases). The CDR3 totals 14 residues. V was pared by 2 bases and J by 0 bases, with 6 bases between. Germline values: CDR1 KGHDR, CDR2 SFDVKD. CDR3 bases: TGTGCCACCAGTGATTCGGGGGTGAACACTGAAGCTTTCTGT. Protein sequence: CATSDSGVNTEAFC.

The rearrangement links TRBV29-1 to TRBJ2-7; D perhaps matches TRBD2 (6 bases). Germline CDR1 SQVTM, CDR2 ANQGSEA. Trimming removed 7 bases from V and 4 bases from J, with 17 bases in between. The CDR3 consists of 13 residues. The CDR3 here is CSAAAPRGYEQYF. The CDR3 DNA reads TGCAGCGCTGCCGCTCCGCGGGGATACGAGCAGTACTTC.

This clonotype was seen many times. The V call is TRBV5-4, the J call TRBJ2-5; TRBD2 is a possible D gene (6 bases). CDR3 length: 13 residues. The ends were cut back, 1 base at V and 4 bases at J, with 8 bases in the middle. Per germline, CDR1 SGHNT and CDR2 YYREEE (reference sequence). The CDR3 sequence: CASSLRGGETQYF. In DNA, the CDR3 is TGTGCCAGCAGCTTGCGGGGAGGAGAGACCCAGTACTTC.

This rearrangement joins TRBV25-1 to TRBJ1-1; D gene unclear. The length of the CDR3 is 11 residues. Between the trimmed V and J ends, which lost 3 bases and 6 bases, there was a span of 5 bases. CDR1 and CDR2 (germline): MGHDK, SYGVNS. CDR3 sequence reads: CASSDIAEAFF. The CDR3, as DNA: TGTGCCAGCAGTGATATCGCTGAAGCTTTCTTT.

There are a few counts of this clonotype. The V and J genes are TRBV2 and TRBJ2-7; D is ambiguous. V lost 6 bases to trimming and J lost 2 bases, with 11 bases between them. CDR1 and CDR2 (germline): SNHLY, FYNNEI. This CDR3 is built from 13 residues. The DNA of the CDR3 is TGTGCCAGCAGGGAGTTACAGACCTACGAGCAGTACTTC. Its protein is CASRELQTYEQYF.

This clonotype was detected only a few times. This rearrangement joins TRBV2 to TRBJ2-1; 8 bases match TRBD2. The CDR3 consists of 16 residues. Germline V lookup: CDR1 SNHLY, CDR2 FYNNEI. V gave up 5 bases and J gave up 5 bases; unmatched junction bases: 11. The CDR3 bases are TGTGCCAGCAGTCCGCTGGGCGGGAGGCCCAACAATGAGCAGTTCTTC. This sequence encodes CASSPLGGRPNNEQFF.

The chain couples TRBV24-1 to TRBJ2-3, with TRBD2 matching over 13 bases. The germline V gene has CDR1 KGHDR and CDR2 SFDVKD. This CDR3 has 15 amino acids. Trimming at V came to 7 bases and at J to 5 bases, leaving 5 bases not matched to a gene. The CDR3 nucleotides read TGTGCCACCAGCCGGACTAGCGGGAGTGAAGATACGCAGTATTTT. Residues: CATSRTSGSEDTQYF.

This clonotype was observed a handful of times. This chain uses TRBV13 with TRBJ2-7; no reliable D call. V lost 0 bases, J lost 2 bases, and 8 bases lay in between. The CDR3 totals 14 residues. The germline V gene has CDR1 PRHDT and CDR2 FYEKMQ (reference sequence). The DNA for the CDR3 is TGTGCCAGCAGCTTAGGCCGACTGCCCTACGAGCAGTACTTC. Translation gives CASSLGRLPYEQYF.

This clonotype was detected ten times or more. This chain links TRBV20-1 with TRBJ2-1, with a weak D call TRBD2 (6 bases). V dropped 6 bases and J dropped 1 base, with 19 bases sitting between them. The CDR3 is 16 residues long. From germline, CDR1 is DFQATT and CDR2 SNEGSKA (reference sequence). The CDR3 sequence: CSAPGRAGDSYNEQFF. CDR3 sequence (DNA): TGCAGTGCCCCAGGTCGAGCGGGCGATTCCTACAATGAGCAGTTCTTC.

A few counts support this clonotype. This sequence joins TRBV7-2 and TRBJ1-6; 10 bases align to TRBD1. J lost 7 bases, V lost 3 bases, and 9 bases had no gene match. Germline assignment: CDR1 SGHTA and CDR2 FQGNSA. The CDR3 spans 17 residues. CDR3 amino acids: CASSFASLGQGNSPLHF. The CDR3 region has the DNA TGTGCCAGCAGCTTCGCCTCCTTGGGACAGGGGAATTCACCCCTCCACTTT.

The V and J genes are TRBV29-1 and TRBJ1-1, with 8 bases fitting TRBD1. V dropped 6 bases and J dropped 11; count of bases not matched to a gene: 8. The CDR3 is made up of 11 amino acids. The V gene's germline CDR1 is SQVTM and CDR2 ANQGSEA. The CDR3 DNA is TGCAGCGTAGGTGGACAGGGCCACGCTTTCTTT. It specifies CSVGGQGHAFF.